The next 22 T cell receptor beta chains were all read from a single sample in a study of blood T cell repertoires in COVID-19. Sequenced by immunoSEQ multiplex PCR; TCRdb stores in-frame clones only, minus some. The sample has approximately 150,000 clones, roughly 87% seen once. The sample consisted of peripheral blood. Every receptor here comes from a woman aged 60-70 years who had recovered from COVID-19.

The rearrangement joins TRBV5-1 to TRBJ2-3; D perhaps matches TRBD1 (5 bases). The CDR3 sequence is 16 residues long. Trimming removed 3 bases from V and 1 base from J, with 15 bases in between. Germline CDR1 is SGHRS and CDR2 is YFSETQ. Here the CDR3 DNA reads TGCGCCAGCAGCTCGGGCGCTGTGACAGGCACAGATACGCAGTATTTT. Its translation is CASSSGAVTGTDTQYF.

The rearrangement uses TRBV14 and TRBJ2-7; tentative D call: TRBD2 (6 bases). Trimming removed 7 bases from V and 6 bases from J, with 16 bases in between. From germline, CDR1 is SGHDN and CDR2 FVKESK. This CDR3 is built from 13 residues. CDR3 sequence: CASTRDSRSEQYF. The CDR3 DNA reads as TGTGCCAGCACACGGGACTCGAGGTCCGAGCAGTACTTC.

This clone was observed once. The chain links TRBV6-6 to TRBJ2-7, with D perhaps matching TRBD1 (5 bases). Germline CDR1 and CDR2: MNHNY and SVGAGI (reference sequence). V was trimmed by 4 bases and J by 6 bases, leaving 10 bases between them. The CDR3 consists of 12 residues. The CDR3 nucleotides read TGTGCCAGCAGTTTAGGGGTGGGCGAGCAGTACTTC. This encodes CASSLGVGEQYF.

The J gene is TRBJ1-4, the V gene TRBV28; D possibly corresponds to TRBD1 (5 bases). The CDR3 contains 15 residues. Per the germline V gene, CDR1 is MDHEN and CDR2 is SYDVKM. The germline V and J ends were trimmed by 5 bases and 6 bases, with 16 bases remaining between them. CDR3 residues: CASSAIPGNYEKLFF. CDR3 sequence (DNA): TGTGCCAGCAGTGCCATACCAGGGAACTATGAAAAACTGTTTTTT.

The genes are TRBV2 and TRBJ2-5, with D unclear. Per the germline V gene, CDR1 is SNHLY and CDR2 is FYNNEI. V was shortened by 6 bases and J by 0 bases, with 5 bases between the two germline ends. CDR3 length equals 12 residues. The CDR3 DNA sequence: TGTGCCAGCAGCACAGACCAAGAGACCCAGTACTTC. Encoded protein: CASSTDQETQYF.

The rearrangement uses TRBV28 and TRBJ2-1; possible D gene TRBD1, 6 bases. Trimming shortened V by 8 bases and J by 9 bases, and 14 bases separated the two germline ends. CDR3 length: 12 residues. Germline assignment: CDR1 MDHEN and CDR2 SYDVKM. Here the CDR3 DNA reads TGTGCCAGCGGAACAGGGTTCAGTGAGCAGTTCTTC. It translates to CASGTGFSEQFF.

This chain connects TRBV9 to TRBJ1-2; unclear D gene. Trimming stripped 4 bases from V and 4 bases from J, with 14 bases between. Germline V gene sequence: CDR1 SGDLS, CDR2 YYNGEE. This CDR3 is 14 amino acids long. CDR3 coding DNA: TGTGCCAGCAGCTCAGTAGACCGAGGCTATGGCTACACCTTC. This codes for CASSSVDRGYGYTF.

The gene calls are TRBV6-5 and TRBJ2-5; TRBD1 might be the D (5 bases). The length of the CDR3 is 15 residues. Trimming cost V 1 base and J 5 bases, with 14 bases left between them. Looked up from germline, CDR1 is MNHEY and CDR2 is SVGAGI. The CDR3 sequence is CASSYWAGRKETQYF. DNA for the CDR3: TGTGCCAGCAGTTACTGGGCAGGGCGGAAGGAGACCCAGTACTTC.

The V gene is TRBV20-1, the J gene TRBJ1-1, with D hard to call. Germline CDR1 reads DFQATT; CDR2 reads SNEGSKA (reference sequence). The CDR3 contains 11 residues. The ends were cut back, 3 bases at V and 1 base at J, with 3 bases in the middle. This CDR3 is CSARANTEAFF. Here the CDR3 DNA reads TGCAGTGCTAGGGCGAACACTGAAGCTTTCTTT.

CDR3 DNA sequence: TGTGCCAGCAGCTGGGACAGACGCTCCTACGAGCAGTACTTC. It is translated as CASSWDRRSYEQYF. V is TRBV5-4 and J is TRBJ2-7; 7 bases fit TRBD1. In germline, CDR1 is SGHNT, CDR2 YYREEE (reference sequence). V lost 3 bases, J lost 0 bases, and 3 bases stayed unmatched. This CDR3 comprises 14 residues.

The V call is TRBV5-1, the J call TRBJ1-3, with 9 bases lining up with TRBD1. Trimming at V came to 3 bases and at J to 3 bases, leaving 7 bases not matched to a gene. This CDR3 spans 16 amino acids. In germline, CDR1 is SGHRS, CDR2 YFSETQ. CDR3 region: CASSSSGQGLGNTIYF. In nucleotides, the CDR3 is TGCGCCAGCAGCTCCTCGGGACAGGGTCTTGGAAACACCATATATTTT. The full variable domain, in which reference TRBV5-1 and TRBJ1-3 provide the parts outside the CDR3, is KAGVTQTPRYLIKTRGQQVTLSCSPISGHRSVSWYQQTPGQGLQFLFEYFSETQRNKGNFPGRFSGRQFSNSRSEMNVSTLELGDSALYLCASSSSGQGLGNTIYFGEGSWLTVV.

The chain has TRBV18 and TRBJ1-1; D gene uncertain. Deletions cut 6 bases from V and 1 base from J, with 9 bases between. Germline-derived CDR1 and CDR2 are KGHSH and LQKENI. The CDR3 sequence is 13 residues long. CDR3 loop: CASSSSENTEAFF. The CDR3 DNA reads TGTGCCAGCTCCTCCAGTGAGAACACTGAAGCTTTCTTT.

This clone has only a few counts. The V gene is TRBV4-3, the J gene TRBJ2-1; 12 bases map to TRBD2. Trimming cost V 0 bases and J 4 bases; bases outside gene matches: 7. The CDR3 loop spans 18 amino acids. In germline, CDR1 is LGHNA, CDR2 YSLEER. DNA for the CDR3: TGCGCCAGCAGCCAAGAGGGAGGACTAGCGGGGCGTTACAATGAGCAGTTCTTC. This sequence encodes CASSQEGGLAGRYNEQFF.

The gene calls are TRBV19 and TRBJ1-1; D is undetermined. Germline CDR1 is LNHDA and CDR2 is SQIVND (reference sequence). V was pared by 6 bases and J by 6 bases, with 11 bases between. There are 12 residues in the CDR3. CDR3: CASSHGLPEAFF. CDR3 DNA sequence: TGTGCCAGTAGCCACGGGTTACCTGAAGCTTTCTTT.

This rearrangement joins TRBV29-1 to TRBJ1-1; D is undetermined. V lost 4 bases, J lost 3 bases, and 12 bases lay in between. This CDR3 region has 13 residues. The germline V gene has CDR1 SQVTM and CDR2 ANQGSEA. CDR3 nucleotide sequence: TGCAGCGTTGCGACCTTCGGGGACACTGAAGCTTTCTTT. This encodes CSVATFGDTEAFF. Combining the CDR3 with reference TRBV29-1 and TRBJ1-1 gives the whole variable domain SAVISQKPSRDICQRGTSLTIQCQVDSQVTMMFWYRQQPGQSLTLIATANQGSEATYESGFVIDKFPISRPNLTFSTLTVSNMSPEDSSIYLCSVATFGDTEAFFGQGTRLTVV.

The rearrangement uses TRBV4-1 and TRBJ1-3; the match to TRBD1 covers 11 bases. The germline V gene has CDR1 MGHRA and CDR2 YSYEKL. The CDR3 has 14 residues. V lost 4 bases and J lost 7; bases outside the gene matches: 3. CDR3: CASSRTGGENTIYF. The CDR3 coding sequence is TGCGCCAGCAGCCGGACAGGGGGCGAGAACACCATATATTTT.

This chain links TRBV5-4 with TRBJ2-5, with TRBD2 as a possible D gene (5 bases). V lost 2 bases and J lost 3, with 26 bases in between. Germline V gene sequence: CDR1 SGHNT, CDR2 YYREEE (reference sequence). The CDR3 has 19 residues. The CDR3 DNA sequence: TGTGCCAGCAGCTTCGCAAGTACTTATTCACTAGGAAAGGAAGAGACCCAGTACTTC. It codes for CASSFASTYSLGKEETQYF.

The V gene is TRBV6-5, the J gene TRBJ2-7; D is ambiguous. V dropped 0 bases and J dropped 6 bases, with 3 bases sitting between them. Germline CDR1 and CDR2: MNHEY and SVGAGI. The CDR3 has 11 amino acids. The CDR3 bases are TGTGCCAGCAGTTACTCCAGCGAGCAGTACTTC. It is translated as CASSYSSEQYF.

The chain carries TRBV28 and TRBJ1-6; D unresolved. This CDR3 region has 12 residues. V lost 3 bases, J lost 10 bases, and 7 bases lay in between. Per the germline V gene, CDR1 is MDHEN and CDR2 is SYDVKM. The CDR3 DNA sequence: TGTGCCAGCAGTTTTCAAAGCTCACCCCTCCACTTT. This sequence encodes CASSFQSSPLHF. The full variable domain, rest sourced from reference TRBV28 and TRBJ1-6, is DVKVTQSSRYLVKRTGEKVFLECVQDMDHENMFWYRQDPGLGLRLIYFSYDVKMKEKGDIPEGYSVSREKKERFSLILESASTNQTSMYLCASSFQSSPLHFGNGTRLTVT.

V usage is TRBV5-5 and J usage is TRBJ2-4, with 9 bases matching TRBD1. This CDR3 has 13 amino acids. Germline V gene data show CDR1 as SGHKS and CDR2 as YYEKEE (reference sequence). Trimming cost V 5 bases and J 7 bases; bases outside gene matches: 4. The CDR3 is CASSEQGANIQYF. The DNA for the CDR3 is TGTGCCAGCAGTGAACAGGGGGCCAACATTCAGTACTTC.

This clone has only a few counts. The chain uses TRBV7-9 and TRBJ1-2; D is perhaps TRBD1 (6 bases). CDR1 is SEHNR, CDR2 FQNEAQ, per germline (reference sequence). The CDR3 sequence is 13 residues long. Trimming left V 5 bases short and J 1 base short, with 8 bases between. This chain's CDR3 is CASSEGGNYGYTF. CDR3 coding DNA: TGTGCCAGCAGCGAAGGGGGTAACTATGGCTACACCTTC. The variable domain in full, with the rest retrieved from reference TRBV7-9 and TRBJ1-2, is DTGVSQNPRHKITKRGQNVTFRCDPISEHNRLYWYRQTLGQGPEFLTYFQNEAQLEKSRLLSDRFSAERPKGSFSTLEIQRTEQGDSAMYLCASSEGGNYGYTFGSGTRLTVV.

This chain uses TRBV4-1 with TRBJ2-1, with TRBD2 identical over 8 bases. Germline V CDR1 and CDR2: MGHRA, YSYEKL. With V trimmed by 4 bases and J by 6 bases, 11 bases remained unmatched. This CDR3 is built from 16 residues. The CDR3 DNA reads as TGCGCCAGCAGCCGCCTGACCGGGGGGGCCTCCAATGAGCAGTTCTTC. The encoded protein is CASSRLTGGASNEQFF.